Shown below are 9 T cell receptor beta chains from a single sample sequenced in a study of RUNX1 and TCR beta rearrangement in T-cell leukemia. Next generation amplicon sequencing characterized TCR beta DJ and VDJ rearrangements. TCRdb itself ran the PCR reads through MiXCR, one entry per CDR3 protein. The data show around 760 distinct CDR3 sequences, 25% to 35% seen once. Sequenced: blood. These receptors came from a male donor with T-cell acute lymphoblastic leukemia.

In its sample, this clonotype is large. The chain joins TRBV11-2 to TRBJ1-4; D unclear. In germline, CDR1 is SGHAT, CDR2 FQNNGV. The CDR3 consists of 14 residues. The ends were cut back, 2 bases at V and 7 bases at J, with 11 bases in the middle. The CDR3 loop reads CASSLLWSGEKLFF. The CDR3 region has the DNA TGTGCCAGCAGCTTACTGTGGAGCGGTGAAAAACTGTTTTTT.

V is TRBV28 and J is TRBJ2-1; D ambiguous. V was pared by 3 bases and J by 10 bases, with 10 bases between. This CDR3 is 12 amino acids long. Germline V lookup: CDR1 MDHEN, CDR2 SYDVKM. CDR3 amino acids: CASSFGSSEQFF. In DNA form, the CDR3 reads TGTGCCAGCAGTTTCGGTTCCTCGGAGCAGTTCTTC. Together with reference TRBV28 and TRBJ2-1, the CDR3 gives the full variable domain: DVKVTQSSRYLVKRTGEKVFLECVQDMDHENMFWYRQDPGLGLRLIYFSYDVKMKEKGDIPEGYSVSREKKERFSLILESASTNQTSMYLCASSFGSSEQFFGPGTRLTVL.

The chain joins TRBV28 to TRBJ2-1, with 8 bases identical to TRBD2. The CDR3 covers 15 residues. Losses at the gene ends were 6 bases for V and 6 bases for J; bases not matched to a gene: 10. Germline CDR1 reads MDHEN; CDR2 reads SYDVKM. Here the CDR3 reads CASSTISGESNEQFF. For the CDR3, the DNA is TGTGCCAGCAGCACCATTAGCGGGGAGTCCAATGAGCAGTTCTTC.

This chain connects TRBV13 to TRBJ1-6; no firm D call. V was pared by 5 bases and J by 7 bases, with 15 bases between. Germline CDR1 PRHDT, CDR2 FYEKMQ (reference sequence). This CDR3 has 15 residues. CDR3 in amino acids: CASSLWTGQNSPLHF. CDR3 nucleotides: TGTGCCAGCAGCCTATGGACGGGCCAGAATTCACCCCTCCACTTT.

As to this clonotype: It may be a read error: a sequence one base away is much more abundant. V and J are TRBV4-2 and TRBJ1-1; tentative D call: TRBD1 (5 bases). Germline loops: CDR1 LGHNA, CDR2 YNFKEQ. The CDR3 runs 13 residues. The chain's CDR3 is CASSQENQGEAYF. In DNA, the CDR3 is TGTGCCAGCAGCCAAGAGAATCAGGGTGAAGCTTACTTT.

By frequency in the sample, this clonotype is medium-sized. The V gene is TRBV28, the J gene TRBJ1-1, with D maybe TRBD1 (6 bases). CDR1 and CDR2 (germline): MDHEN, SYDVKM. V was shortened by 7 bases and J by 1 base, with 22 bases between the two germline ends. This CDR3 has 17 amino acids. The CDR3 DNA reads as TGTGCCAGCATCAATGGGCCGATACAGGGACCGAACACTGAAGCTTTCTTT. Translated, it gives CASINGPIQGPNTEAFF.

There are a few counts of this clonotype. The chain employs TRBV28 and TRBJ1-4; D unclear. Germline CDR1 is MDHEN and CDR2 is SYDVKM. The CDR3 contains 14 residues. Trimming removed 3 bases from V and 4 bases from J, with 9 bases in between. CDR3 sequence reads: CASSFLQNNEKLFF. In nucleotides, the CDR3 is TGTGCCAGCAGTTTCTTGCAGAATAATGAAAAACTGTTTTTT.

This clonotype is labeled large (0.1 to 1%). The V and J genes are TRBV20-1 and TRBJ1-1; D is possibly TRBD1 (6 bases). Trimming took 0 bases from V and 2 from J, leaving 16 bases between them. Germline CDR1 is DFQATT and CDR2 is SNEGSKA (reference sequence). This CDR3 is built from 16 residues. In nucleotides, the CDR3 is TGCAGTGCTAGAGACTTCGTTAGGGGGGAAAACACTGAAGCTTTCTTT. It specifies CSARDFVRGENTEAFF.

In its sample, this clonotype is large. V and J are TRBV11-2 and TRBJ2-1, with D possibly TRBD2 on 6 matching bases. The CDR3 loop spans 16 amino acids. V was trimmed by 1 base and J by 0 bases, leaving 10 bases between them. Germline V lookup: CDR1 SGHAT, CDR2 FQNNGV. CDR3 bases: TGTGCCAGCAGCTTAGTTGCGGGAAGCTCCTACAATGAGCAGTTCTTC. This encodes CASSLVAGSSYNEQFF.